Following are 18 T cell receptor beta chains from one sample sequenced in a study of T cell responses to AZD1222 COVID-19 vaccine. Repertoires were generated with immunoSEQ multiplex PCR, while TCRdb's copy carries only in-frame clones and drops some. Here the sample spans approximately 65,000 clones, over 70% being singletons. The sample was peripheral blood, taken on day 0 of AZD1222 vaccination. The receptor set was obtained from an adult in good health.

CDR3 DNA sequence: TGCGCCAGCAGCCTTCATATGACTAGCGGGCAAGAGACCCAGTACTTC. Encoded protein: CASSLHMTSGQETQYF. This chain links TRBV4-3 with TRBJ2-5, with 10 bases lining up with TRBD2. V shed 4 bases, J shed 2 bases, and the junction held 7 bases outside the gene matches. This CDR3 is 16 amino acids long. Germline V gives CDR1 LGHNA, CDR2 YSLEER.

This rearrangement joins TRBV15 to TRBJ1-5; D unresolved. Germline V gene sequence: CDR1 LNHNV, CDR2 YYDKDF (reference sequence). This CDR3 spans 14 amino acids. V was clipped by 5 bases and J by 2 bases, with 10 bases between them. For the CDR3, the DNA is TGTGCCACCAGCGGAAGAGGAGGCAATCAGCCCCAGCATTTT. Residues: CATSGRGGNQPQHF. The variable domain in full, with the rest retrieved from reference TRBV15 and TRBJ1-5, is DAMVIQNPRYQVTQFGKPVTLSCSQTLNHNVMYWYQQKSSQAPKLLFHYYDKDFNNEADTPDNFQSRRPNTSFCFLDIRSPGLGDTAMYLCATSGRGGNQPQHFGDGTRLSIL.

The chain has TRBV7-9 and TRBJ2-2; no clear D. Germline V gene lookup returns CDR1 SEHNR and CDR2 FQNEAQ (reference sequence). V was clipped by 5 bases and J by 4 bases, with 11 bases between them. The CDR3 covers 14 residues. CDR3 sequence (DNA): TGTGCCAGCAGCAAAGACGGACCCACCGGGGAGCTGTTTTTT. Translated: CASSKDGPTGELFF.

The chain has TRBV10-2 and TRBJ2-2, with D possibly TRBD2 on 5 matching bases. Germline-derived CDR1 and CDR2 are WSHSY and SAAADI. CDR3 length: 17 amino acids. V dropped 3 bases and J dropped 3 bases, with 17 bases sitting between them. Here the CDR3 DNA reads TGCGCCAGCAGTGACGGCCTACTAGACGGCGACACCGGGGAGCTGTTTTTT. Translated: CASSDGLLDGDTGELFF.

The chain is built from TRBV28 and TRBJ2-1, with D perhaps TRBD1 or TRBD2 (5 bases each). The length of the CDR3 is 14 residues. From germline, CDR1 is MDHEN and CDR2 SYDVKM. The V end was cut by 3 bases, the J end by 3 bases, with 9 bases between. The CDR3 loop reads CASSLGVFYNEQFF. Here the CDR3 DNA reads TGTGCCAGCAGTTTGGGGGTCTTCTACAATGAGCAGTTCTTC.

The rearrangement uses TRBV4-3 and TRBJ2-7; TRBD2 matches at 8 bases. CDR1 and CDR2 from the germline V gene are LGHNA and YSLEER. The CDR3 loop spans 15 amino acids. J gave up 3 bases and V 5 bases, and 9 bases lay outside the gene matches. In DNA, the CDR3 is TGCGCCAGCAGCGAAACTAGCGGCTTCGGCTACGAGCAGTACTTC. Its translation: CASSETSGFGYEQYF.

The chain recombines TRBV2 with TRBJ1-5; tentatively, D is TRBD1 (5 bases). The ends were cut back, 2 bases at V and 1 base at J, with 6 bases in the middle. Per germline, CDR1 SNHLY and CDR2 FYNNEI. This CDR3 comprises 14 residues. CDR3 sequence: CASSESGSNQPQHF. The CDR3 DNA is TGTGCCAGCAGTGAATCAGGGAGCAATCAGCCCCAGCATTTT.

V usage is TRBV7-2 and J usage is TRBJ2-5; tentatively, D is TRBD1 (5 bases). Germline CDR1 is SGHTA and CDR2 is FQGNSA. The CDR3 contains 16 residues. V was shortened by 1 base and J by 4 bases, with 16 bases between the two germline ends. CDR3: CASSLEYRPGSETQYF. The CDR3 DNA reads as TGTGCCAGCAGCTTAGAATATCGGCCAGGGTCAGAGACCCAGTACTTC.

The chain combines TRBV7-9 with TRBJ2-7, with no clear D. Germline CDR1 is SEHNR and CDR2 is FQNEAQ (reference sequence). The V and J ends lost 8 bases and 2 bases respectively, with 7 bases between them. The CDR3 sequence is 11 residues long. CDR3 nucleotides: TGTGCCAGCTTGGGTACCTACGAGCAGTACTTC. Translating it yields CASLGTYEQYF.

This clone showed up just a few times. This chain uses TRBV27 with TRBJ1-5; 8 bases are shared with TRBD1. From germline, CDR1 is MNHEY and CDR2 SMNVEV (reference sequence). The CDR3 contains 14 residues. Trimming took 8 bases from V and 3 from J; bases not matched to a gene: 6. The CDR3, as DNA: TGTGCCAGCGGGTTCAGGGGGCCCAATCAGCCCCAGCATTTT. This codes for CASGFRGPNQPQHF.

This clone was recorded a few times. CDR3 protein: CASSPLAGGRTDTQYF. The CDR3 DNA follows: TGTGCCAGCAGTCCGCTAGCGGGGGGGCGCACAGATACGCAGTATTTT. The V call is TRBV27, the J call TRBJ2-3; TRBD2 matches at 12 bases. V shed 5 bases, J shed 1 base, and the junction held 4 bases outside the gene matches. The CDR3 contains 16 residues. Germline V gene lookup returns CDR1 MNHEY and CDR2 SMNVEV (reference sequence).

The rearrangement joins TRBV19 to TRBJ1-6, with D possibly TRBD1 on 6 matching bases. The CDR3 is 16 residues long. The ends were cut back, 4 bases at V and 4 bases at J, with 14 bases in the middle. Germline assignment: CDR1 LNHDA and CDR2 SQIVND (reference sequence). CDR3 nucleotide sequence: TGTGCCAGTAGTACTGTGGCAGGGGAATATAATTCACCCCTCCACTTT. It specifies CASSTVAGEYNSPLHF.

This clone was detected only a few times. CDR3 sequence: CAWRVTGGPYEQYF. In DNA form, the CDR3 reads TGTGCCTGGAGAGTTACAGGGGGCCCCTACGAGCAGTACTTC. The chain has TRBV30 and TRBJ2-7, with 9 bases lining up with TRBD1. The CDR3 runs 14 residues. V dropped 3 bases and J dropped 2; count of bases not matched to a gene: 5. Germline loops: CDR1 GTSNPN, CDR2 SVGIG (reference sequence).

This rearrangement joins TRBV9 to TRBJ2-7; 7 bases fit TRBD1. The CDR3 runs 15 residues. Germline V CDR1 and CDR2: SGDLS, YYNGEE. Trimming cost V 4 bases and J 0 bases; bases outside gene matches: 7. The CDR3, as DNA: TGTGCCAGCAGCCCACAGGGGTTTAGCTCCTACGAGCAGTACTTC. Translation: CASSPQGFSSYEQYF. Full variable domain (outside the CDR3, taken from reference TRBV9 and TRBJ2-7): DSGVTQTPKHLITATGQRVTLRCSPRSGDLSVYWYQQSLDQGLQFLIQYYNGEERAKGNILERFSAQQFPDLHSELNLSSLELGDSALYFCASSPQGFSSYEQYFGPGTRLTVT.

The chain uses TRBV2 and TRBJ2-1, with 10 bases lining up with TRBD2. The CDR3 is made up of 15 amino acids. V lost 2 bases, J lost 9 bases, and 7 bases stayed unmatched. The germline V gene has CDR1 SNHLY and CDR2 FYNNEI. Here the CDR3 reads CASSERASGGFEQFF. DNA of the CDR3: TGTGCCAGCAGTGAAAGGGCTAGCGGGGGCTTTGAGCAGTTCTTC.

V is TRBV3-1 (or the pseudogene TRBV3-2) and J is TRBJ1-3; D not certain. The V gene lost 0 bases and the J gene lost 3 bases, with 6 bases spanning the gap. From germline, CDR1 is LGHDT and CDR2 YNNKEL (reference sequence). The CDR3 extends over 14 amino acids. The CDR3 DNA reads as TGTGCCAGCAGCCAAGAGGGTTATGGAAACACCATATATTTT. It codes for CASSQEGYGNTIYF.

In its sample, this clone was seen once. The rearrangement uses TRBV15 and TRBJ1-5, with D possibly matching TRBD1 (6 bases). Trimming shortened V by 0 bases and J by 6 bases, and 12 bases separated the two germline ends. Germline-derived CDR1 and CDR2 are LNHNV and YYDKDF (reference sequence). CDR3 length: 15 residues. The CDR3: CATSRDRGVGQPQHF. The DNA for the CDR3 is TGTGCCACCAGCAGAGATAGGGGGGTGGGTCAGCCCCAGCATTTT.

This chain joins TRBV7-9 and TRBJ2-5, with D maybe TRBD2 (6 bases). Germline loops: CDR1 SEHNR, CDR2 FQNEAQ (reference sequence). This CDR3 is built from 16 residues. With 1 base removed from V and 5 bases from J, the gap between germline ends came to 17 bases. CDR3 in DNA: TGTGCCAGCAGCTTAGTAGGGACTTGGAGGGCGGAGACCCAGTACTTC. This encodes CASSLVGTWRAETQYF.